Reported below is one TCR beta chain. Its target is not known. PCR primers comprised 60 Vbeta and 13 Jbeta primers. How the authors handled the data: It was a later analysis that counted 83 million or so unique TCR beta chains, of which 9 million to 13 million were shared. Method: immunoSEQ multiplex PCR; TCRdb's copy keeps in-frame clones and lacks some. The DNA was the basis for D and trimming; V, J and clone size are from that table. Here the sample spans fewer than 200,000 clones, roughly 89% being singletons. V was pared by 2 bases and J by 0 bases, with 5 bases between. The CDR3 loop spans 14 amino acids. CDR1 LNHDA and CDR2 SQIVND come from the germline V gene (reference sequence). This sample is part of a study of cytomegalovirus exposure and HLA in healthy donors. Findings and limits, study-wide: High sensitivity and specificity were reportedly achieved when the classifier diagnosed cytomegalovirus status. There were several of the most significant clusters that appeared linked to common viral pathogens in a later analysis. Three chains linked to CMV were shown in vitro to be specific for CMV antigens.

Specimen: PBMCs. This chain joins TRBV19 and TRBJ2-1, with D unclear. This sequence was found in a woman in her twenties or thirties in good health and CMV-seronegative. CDR3 bases: TGTGCCAGTAGTATACGGTTCTCCTACAATGAGCAGTTCTTC. Encoded protein: CASSIRFSYNEQFF.